The next 28 T cell receptor beta chains were all read from a single sample in a study of T cell changes during pregnancy in multiple sclerosis. Sequencing used immunoSEQ multiplex PCR; TCRdb keeps in-frame clones, though not all of them. The table lists some 43,000 clones, 85% to 90% of them singletons. The sample here was peripheral blood, taken in the first trimester of pregnancy. Receptors were obtained from a female donor in good health, enrolled as a control in a pregnancy study.

The rearrangement links TRBV2 to TRBJ2-5; 7 bases agree with TRBD2. CDR3 length: 16 amino acids. J lost 5 bases, V lost 8 bases, and 17 bases had no gene match. Germline CDR1 reads SNHLY; CDR2 reads FYNNEI. The CDR3 here is CASGGGGLGEGETQYF. CDR3 sequence (DNA): TGTGCCAGCGGGGGAGGCGGGCTAGGGGAGGGTGAGACCCAGTACTTC.

The rearrangement uses TRBV5-6 and TRBJ2-7; perhaps TRBD2 as D (6 bases). The CDR3 runs 15 residues. From germline, CDR1 is SGHDT and CDR2 YYEEEE. Trimming stripped 2 bases from V and 2 bases from J, with 14 bases between. DNA of the CDR3: TGTGCCAGCAGCTTCCTGGCGGGGAATCCCTACGAGCAGTACTTC. Amino acids: CASSFLAGNPYEQYF. Together with reference TRBV5-6 and TRBJ2-7, the CDR3 gives the full variable domain: DAGVTQSPTHLIKTRGQQVTLRCSPKSGHDTVSWYQQALGQGPQFIFQYYEEEERQRGNFPDRFSGHQFPNYSSELNVNALLLGDSALYLCASSFLAGNPYEQYFGPGTRLTVT.

CDR3 region: CASSLAGAGYNSPLHF. As DNA, the CDR3 is TGTGCCAGCAGCTTAGCCGGTGCAGGTTATAATTCACCCCTCCACTTT. This chain connects TRBV5-6 to TRBJ1-6; D gene uncertain. This CDR3 region has 16 residues. CDR1 and CDR2 (germline): SGHDT, YYEEEE. V dropped 2 bases and J dropped 4 bases, with 13 bases sitting between them.

The chain recombines TRBV15 with TRBJ1-4, with TRBD1 identical over 9 bases. The CDR3 runs to 16 residues. The junction had 7 bases not matched to a gene; V was cut back by 0 bases and J by 8 bases. Germline V lookup: CDR1 LNHNV, CDR2 YYDKDF (reference sequence). As DNA, the CDR3 is TGTGCCACCAGCAGAGATAGTGGGACAGGGAACGAAAAACTGTTTTTT. Translation gives CATSRDSGTGNEKLFF. Based on the CDR3 plus reference TRBV15 and TRBJ1-4, the full variable domain is DAMVIQNPRYQVTQFGKPVTLSCSQTLNHNVMYWYQQKSSQAPKLLFHYYDKDFNNEADTPDNFQSRRPNTSFCFLDIRSPGLGDTAMYLCATSRDSGTGNEKLFFGSGTQLSVL.

The chain recombines TRBV4-3 with TRBJ1-1; D not resolved. V was clipped by 6 bases and J by 4 bases, with 12 bases between them. The CDR3 is 13 amino acids. In germline, CDR1 is LGHNA, CDR2 YSLEER. The CDR3 DNA is TGCGCCAGCAGTCGGAGGTGGGGCACTGAAGCTTTCTTT. Its translation is CASSRRWGTEAFF.

The chain is built from TRBV12-5 and TRBJ1-4; TRBD1 matches at 9 bases. V lost 0 bases, J lost 0 bases, and 8 bases stayed unmatched. The CDR3 extends over 19 amino acids. Germline V gene lookup returns CDR1 LGHNT and CDR2 FRNRAP. CDR3 in amino acids: CASGLVQGARAATNEKLFF. The CDR3, as DNA: TGTGCTAGTGGTTTGGTACAGGGGGCGAGGGCTGCAACTAATGAAAAACTGTTTTTT.

In its sample, this clone was seen once. The chain has TRBV28 and TRBJ2-4, with 9 bases aligning to TRBD2. V was clipped by 9 bases and J by 6 bases; unmatched bases: 12. This CDR3 region has 15 residues. Germline CDR1 reads MDHEN; CDR2 reads SYDVKM. CDR3 residues: CASSLSGSFGNIQYF. CDR3 bases: TGTGCCAGTTCCCTTAGCGGGAGCTTTGGAAACATTCAGTACTTC.

This clone showed up just a few times. The rearrangement joins TRBV2 to TRBJ1-1; tentative D call: TRBD1 (6 bases). This CDR3 contains 14 residues. Germline CDR1 reads SNHLY; CDR2 reads FYNNEI. V lost 6 bases to trimming and J lost 4 bases, with 15 bases between them. The chain's CDR3 is CASRARRGSTEAFF. CDR3 bases: TGTGCCAGCAGGGCACGCAGGGGTTCCACTGAAGCTTTCTTT.

J is TRBJ2-1 and V is TRBV5-6, with D hard to call. Between the trimmed V and J ends, which lost 0 bases and 1 base, there was a span of 2 bases. CDR1 is SGHDT and CDR2 is YYEEEE in the germline V gene. This CDR3 comprises 13 residues. The CDR3 DNA reads TGTGCCAGCAGCTTGGCTTCCTACAATGAGCAGTTCTTC. Its protein product is CASSLASYNEQFF. Supplemented by reference TRBV5-6 and TRBJ2-1, the full variable domain reads DAGVTQSPTHLIKTRGQQVTLRCSPKSGHDTVSWYQQALGQGPQFIFQYYEEEERQRGNFPDRFSGHQFPNYSSELNVNALLLGDSALYLCASSLASYNEQFFGPGTRLTVL.

This rearrangement joins TRBV7-9 to TRBJ1-4, with a weak D call TRBD1 (5 bases). Trimming pared 3 bases from V and 0 bases from J, leaving 14 bases between. Germline V gene sequence: CDR1 SEHNR, CDR2 FQNEAQ (reference sequence). The CDR3 contains 17 residues. In DNA form, the CDR3 reads TGTGCCAGCAGCTTCCTTCTCAGGGCCGCAACTAATGAAAAACTGTTTTTT. Its translation is CASSFLLRAATNEKLFF.

The V and J genes are TRBV2 and TRBJ1-6; 9 positions agree with TRBD1. This CDR3 has 13 amino acids. V trimming: 11 bases; J trimming: 5 bases; junction bases outside the gene matches: 4. Germline V gene data show CDR1 as SNHLY and CDR2 as FYNNEI. As DNA, the CDR3 is TGTGCCGGACAGGGGTCCGATAATTCACCCCTCCACTTT. This encodes CAGQGSDNSPLHF. The variable domain in full, with the rest retrieved from reference TRBV2 and TRBJ1-6, is EPEVTQTPSHQVTQMGQEVILRCVPISNHLYFYWYRQILGQKVEFLVSFYNNEISEKSEIFDDQFSVERPDGSNFTLKIRSTKLEDSAMYFCAGQGSDNSPLHFGNGTRLTVT.

The chain joins TRBV6-1 to TRBJ2-6; TRBD1 agrees at 9 bases. The ends lost 2 bases at V and 3 bases at J; junction bases unmatched: 14. CDR3 size: 20 residues. Germline V gene sequence: CDR1 MNHNS, CDR2 SASEGT. Written as DNA, the CDR3 is TGTGCCAGCAGTGAAAGGAGCGGGACAGGGTACCTCGGTGGGGCCAACGTCCTGACTTTC. It specifies CASSERSGTGYLGGANVLTF.

The J gene is TRBJ2-3, the V gene TRBV10-1; TRBD2 aligns across 9 bases. The junction had 14 bases not matched to a gene; V was cut back by 6 bases and J by 1 base. The CDR3 is 18 amino acids. From germline, CDR1 is WNHNN and CDR2 SYGVQD (reference sequence). Here the CDR3 reads CASSPMSGGPGGTDTQYF. In DNA, the CDR3 is TGCGCCAGCAGCCCCATGAGCGGGGGGCCCGGGGGCACAGATACGCAGTATTTT.

Only a few counts were recorded for this clone. V usage is TRBV19 and J usage is TRBJ1-2; D unclear. V shed 4 bases and J shed 13 bases, with 13 bases lying between them. This CDR3 spans 11 amino acids. The V gene's germline CDR1 is LNHDA and CDR2 SQIVND (reference sequence). CDR3 loop: CASSNFAASTF. For the CDR3, the DNA is TGTGCCAGTAGTAATTTCGCTGCTAGCACCTTC.

The V and J genes are TRBV19 and TRBJ1-5; maybe TRBD1 (5 bases). The V end was cut by 3 bases, the J end by 0 bases, with 15 bases between. The germline V gene has CDR1 LNHDA and CDR2 SQIVND (reference sequence). The CDR3 sequence is 17 residues long. CDR3 DNA sequence: TGTGCCAGTAGTATTGGGGCGGGGCTTTATAGCAATCAGCCCCAGCATTTT. Its translation: CASSIGAGLYSNQPQHF.

The chain carries TRBV19 and TRBJ2-1; D not resolved. Germline V gives CDR1 LNHDA, CDR2 SQIVND (reference sequence). Trimming pared 8 bases from V and 8 bases from J, leaving 19 bases between. The CDR3 loop spans 14 amino acids. CDR3: CASGTGSTLDEQFF. The DNA for the CDR3 is TGTGCCAGTGGAACCGGGTCGACCCTCGATGAGCAGTTCTTC.

The chain employs TRBV4-3 and TRBJ2-1; TRBD2 aligns across 9 bases. The V gene's germline CDR1 is LGHNA and CDR2 YSLEER. The CDR3 length is 16 residues. Losses at the gene ends were 0 bases for V and 2 bases for J; bases not matched to a gene: 2. Here the CDR3 reads CASSQDAGGPYNEQFF. The CDR3 DNA reads as TGCGCCAGCAGCCAAGATGCGGGAGGGCCCTACAATGAGCAGTTCTTC.

The CDR3: CASSQLGGNEQFF. The DNA of the CDR3 is TGTGCCAGCAGCCAACTAGGGGGAAATGAGCAGTTCTTC. This rearrangement joins TRBV6-5 to TRBJ2-1, with D tentatively TRBD1 (6 bases). Trimming took 6 bases from V and 7 from J, leaving 13 bases between them. The CDR3 sequence is 13 residues long. Germline CDR1 is MNHEY and CDR2 is SVGAGI.

CDR3 region: CASSASFWTSGGDTQYF. In DNA form, the CDR3 reads TGTGCCAGCAGCGCAAGTTTCTGGACTAGCGGGGGAGATACGCAGTATTTT. The chain is built from TRBV7-8 and TRBJ2-3; TRBD2 agrees at 13 bases. CDR3 size: 17 residues. Germline V gene lookup returns CDR1 SGHVS and CDR2 FQNEAQ. Trimming removed 5 bases from V and 5 bases from J; junction bases left unmatched: 10. The whole variable domain, filled in from reference TRBV7-8 and TRBJ2-3, reads GAGVSQSPRYKVAKRGQDVALRCDPISGHVSLFWYQQALGQGPEFLTYFQNEAQLDKSGLPSDRFFAERPEGSVSTLKIQRTQQEDSAVYLCASSASFWTSGGDTQYFGPGTRLTVL.

In its sample, this clone was seen once. The gene calls are TRBV10-3 and TRBJ2-1, with 16 bases aligning to TRBD2. Germline CDR1 ENHRY, CDR2 SYGVKD. The CDR3 runs 18 residues. Trimming at V came to 0 bases and at J to 6 bases, leaving 5 bases not matched to a gene. CDR3 in amino acids: CAISESGTSGRAGNEQFF. CDR3 DNA: TGTGCCATCAGTGAGTCGGGGACTAGCGGGAGGGCCGGCAATGAGCAGTTCTTC.

V and J are TRBV18 and TRBJ2-2; unclear D gene. Germline CDR1 and CDR2: KGHSH and LQKENI. The CDR3 is 16 amino acids. Between the trimmed V and J ends, which lost 4 bases and 3 bases, there was a span of 15 bases. In DNA, the CDR3 is TGTGCCAGCTCACTATACAGAATAGAGTACACCGGGGAGCTGTTTTTT. Translating it yields CASSLYRIEYTGELFF.

This clone was counted once. V gene TRBV2 combines with J gene TRBJ2-2; no clear D. The V end lost 4 bases, the J end lost 8 bases, and 8 bases lay between the germline ends. In germline, CDR1 is SNHLY, CDR2 FYNNEI. The CDR3 has 12 residues. DNA of the CDR3: TGTGCCAGCAGTGGGGCTGAAGGGGAGCTGTTTTTT. Translation gives CASSGAEGELFF.

The chain joins TRBV6-1 to TRBJ1-3, with a weak D call TRBD1 (5 bases). Germline V gives CDR1 MNHNS, CDR2 SASEGT. The CDR3 has 15 residues. V was trimmed by 7 bases and J by 0 bases, leaving 13 bases between them. Written as DNA, the CDR3 is TGTGCCAGCACCACACAGGCCAACTCTGGAAACACCATATATTTT. Protein: CASTTQANSGNTIYF.

This clone was picked up one time. The genes are TRBV28 and TRBJ1-2; perhaps TRBD1 as D (6 bases). The germline V and J ends were trimmed by 6 bases and 4 bases, with 15 bases remaining between them. Germline V lookup: CDR1 MDHEN, CDR2 SYDVKM. The CDR3 length is 14 residues. Written as DNA, the CDR3 is TGTGCCAGCAGAACAGGGTCGGCGATCTATGGCTACACCTTC. It translates to CASRTGSAIYGYTF.

The rearrangement joins TRBV5-4 to TRBJ1-2; D may be TRBD1 (5 bases). The CDR3 length is 14 residues. In germline, CDR1 is SGHNT, CDR2 YYREEE (reference sequence). The V end was cut by 2 bases, the J end by 3 bases, with 11 bases between. The CDR3 protein is CASSLGGADYGYTF. The CDR3 coding sequence is TGTGCCAGCAGCTTAGGAGGGGCGGACTATGGCTACACCTTC.

This clone has more than one count but fewer than ten. The chain has TRBV7-2 and TRBJ2-3, with 8 nucleotides matching TRBD2. CDR1 and CDR2 (germline): SGHTA, FQGNSA. This CDR3 is built from 16 residues. Trimming at V came to 2 bases and at J to 4 bases, leaving 8 bases not matched to a gene. CDR3 sequence: CASSLLAGSTADTQYF. CDR3 sequence (DNA): TGTGCCAGCAGCTTATTAGCGGGATCTACGGCAGATACGCAGTATTTT.

The chain recombines TRBV6-1 with TRBJ2-1; 7 bases fit TRBD2. The length of the CDR3 is 15 residues. CDR1 is MNHNS, CDR2 SASEGT, per germline. V dropped 1 base and J dropped 4; count of bases not matched to a gene: 4. The CDR3 region has the DNA TGTGCCAGCAGTGAAGGCGTGGGAGGGTACAATGAGCAGTTCTTC. This gives the protein CASSEGVGGYNEQFF.

V usage is TRBV6-1 and J usage is TRBJ2-5, with D uncertain. Per germline, CDR1 MNHNS and CDR2 SASEGT. V lost 4 bases to trimming and J lost 1 base, with 10 bases between them. This CDR3 is 14 amino acids long. The CDR3 loop reads CASSARPGQETQYF. The CDR3 DNA reads TGTGCCAGCAGTGCCAGGCCTGGCCAAGAGACCCAGTACTTC.